These T cell receptor beta chains were read from a single sample in a study of blood T cell repertoires in COVID-19. Profiled with immunoSEQ multiplex PCR; TCRdb holds only in-frame clones, not every one. The table has under 250,000 clones, more than 75% seen once. Sequencing was done on a sample of peripheral blood. Receptors were obtained from a woman between 65 and 79 years old with active or convalescent COVID-19. CDR3s leave out the opening cysteine and the closing phenylalanine or tryptophan. The size of a clone is reported for some rows only, either as once, few or many, or as a class for expanded clones.

J gene,clone size,V gene,CDR3 protein
TRBJ1-3,-,TRBV13,ASSLQGLEHTIY
TRBJ1-3,-,TRBV7-2,ASSPGERNTIY
TRBJ1-2,-,TRBV3-1/TRBV3-2,ASSQGPGKNYGYT
TRBJ2-7,-,TRBV15,ATSRVAGTQLGEQY
TRBJ2-3,-,TRBV11-2,ASSSRVGQSTDTQY
TRBJ2-2,once,TRBV6-5,ASIYAGPPGELF
TRBJ1-2,-,TRBV29-1,SAGPDRWAPNGYT
TRBJ2-2,-,TRBV11-3,ASSLNRVTGELF
TRBJ1-6,few,TRBV6-5,ASSPPAGGNSPLH
TRBJ1-6,-,TRBV9,ASSVVGELNSPLH
TRBJ2-7,-,TRBV5-1,ASSRDRGSYEQY
TRBJ2-2,few,TRBV2,ASSDRTTGSGELF
TRBJ2-4,-,TRBV7-2,ASSLAGAKNIQY
TRBJ1-2,-,TRBV6-5,ASSSLADRQTGGYT
TRBJ1-3,-,TRBV10-1,ASSDRTGWGNTIY
TRBJ2-3,-,TRBV9,ASSGYRVRTDTQY
TRBJ1-1,-,TRBV6-2/TRBV6-3,ASSYALVNTEAF
TRBJ1-6,-,TRBV6-6,ASQPPAADYNSPLH
TRBJ1-1,once,TRBV27,ASSPPRGTGITEAF
TRBJ2-7,-,TRBV5-1,ASRQGQGYEQY
TRBJ2-2,-,TRBV2,ASSSGQGRPGELF
TRBJ1-2,-,TRBV12-3/TRBV12-4,ASSVLQAYGYT
TRBJ2-3,-,TRBV7-8,ASSRDLRGAVTDTQY
TRBJ2-5,-,TRBV3-1/TRBV3-2,ASSPWTGGAGQETQY
TRBJ2-3,-,TRBV4-3,ASSQEGGWTDTQY
TRBJ2-5,-,TRBV27,ASTRRASGAQETQY
TRBJ1-1,-,TRBV5-1,ASSRLRQGMELTEAF
TRBJ2-2,once,TRBV7-2,ASSLIRQGANTGELF
TRBJ1-2,-,TRBV7-2,ASSRDSNYGYT
TRBJ2-7,-,TRBV5-6,ASSLVGQGIGEQY
TRBJ2-3,-,TRBV20-1,SAPGGRTQY
TRBJ2-2,-,TRBV25-1,ATSGLTNTGELF
TRBJ1-6,-,TRBV7-2,ASSLSPGSNSPLH
TRBJ1-1,-,TRBV7-9,ASSITSKNTEAF
TRBJ1-5,-,TRBV9,ASSTRDSGNQPQH
TRBJ1-5,-,TRBV3-1/TRBV3-2,ASSLGGSDQPQH
TRBJ2-7,-,TRBV6-5,ASSYRLRYEQY
TRBJ2-7,-,TRBV7-9,ASSSRQPYEQY
TRBJ2-7,-,TRBV5-4,ASSLAGGGPYEQY
TRBJ2-3,once,TRBV7-2,ASSLASGGADTQY
TRBJ1-2,-,TRBV18,ASSASPTGPFTTGYT
TRBJ2-5,few,TRBV4-2,ASSQGTGNEAQY
TRBJ1-5,-,TRBV4-3,ASSRVADSNQPQH
TRBJ2-7,-,TRBV6-5,ASRSGDSYEQY
TRBJ2-3,-,TRBV29-1,SVTWAGGFTDTQY
TRBJ1-2,-,TRBV7-9,ASRKGQGSGGYT
TRBJ1-1,few,TRBV4-3,ASSQGESAANAEAF
TRBJ1-1,-,TRBV5-1,ASSPTTVNTEAF
TRBJ1-1,-,TRBV10-2,ASNVQGDGTEAF
TRBJ2-5,-,TRBV7-2,ASSFNPRASVNQETQY
TRBJ1-5,-,TRBV15,ATSKTGNNQPQH
TRBJ2-1,-,TRBV4-3,ASSRGTGGSYNEQF
TRBJ1-6,-,TRBV9,ASSEPGSPLH
TRBJ1-6,-,TRBV7-2,ASSARQGGSPLH
TRBJ1-3,few,TRBV10-2,ASLEGSQSGNTIY
TRBJ1-1,-,TRBV5-1,ASSFADRATEAF
TRBJ2-1,-,TRBV2,ASRDRGYNEQF
TRBJ2-3,-,TRBV4-3,ASSQTQGAQGDTQY
TRBJ1-2,-,TRBV5-6,ASSLVGQGAPFYGYT